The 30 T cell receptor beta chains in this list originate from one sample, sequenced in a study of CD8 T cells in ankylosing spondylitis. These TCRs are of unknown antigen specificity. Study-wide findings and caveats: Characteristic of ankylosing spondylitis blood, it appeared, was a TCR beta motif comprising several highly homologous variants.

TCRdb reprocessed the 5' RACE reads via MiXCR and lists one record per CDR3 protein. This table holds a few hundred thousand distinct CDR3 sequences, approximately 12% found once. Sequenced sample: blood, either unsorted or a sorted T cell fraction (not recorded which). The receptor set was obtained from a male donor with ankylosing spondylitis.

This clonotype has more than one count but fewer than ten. CDR3 protein: CASSLVGTPSRGYTF. The CDR3 DNA is TGTGCCAGCAGCTTAGTGGGGACTCCCAGTCGGGGCTACACCTTC. The chain has TRBV11-2 and TRBJ1-2; a possible D gene is TRBD1 (5 bases). The CDR3 has 15 amino acids. Germline CDR1 reads SGHAT; CDR2 reads FQNNGV. Trimming stripped 1 base from V and 8 bases from J, with 17 bases between.

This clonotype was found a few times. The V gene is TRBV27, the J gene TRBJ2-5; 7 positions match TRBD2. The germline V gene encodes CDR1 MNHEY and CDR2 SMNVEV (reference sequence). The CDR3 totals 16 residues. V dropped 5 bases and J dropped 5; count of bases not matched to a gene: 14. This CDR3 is CASSPSSGEVRETQYF. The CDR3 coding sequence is TGTGCCAGCAGTCCCTCGAGCGGGGAGGTAAGGGAGACCCAGTACTTC.

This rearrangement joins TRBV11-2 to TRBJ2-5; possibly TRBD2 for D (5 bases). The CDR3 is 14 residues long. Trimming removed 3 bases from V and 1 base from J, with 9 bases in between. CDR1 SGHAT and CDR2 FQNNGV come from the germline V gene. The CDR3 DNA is TGTGCCAGCAGCTTTCAGCGGAGCCAAGAGACCCAGTACTTC. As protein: CASSFQRSQETQYF.

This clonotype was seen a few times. The CDR3, as DNA: TGTGCCAGCAGTGATTGGAATGAGCAGTTCTTC. This translates into CASSDWNEQFF. The rearrangement uses TRBV2 and TRBJ2-1; D is undetermined. CDR1 and CDR2 (germline): SNHLY, FYNNEI. The V end lost 3 bases, the J end lost 7 bases, and 4 bases lay between the germline ends. The CDR3 extends over 11 amino acids.

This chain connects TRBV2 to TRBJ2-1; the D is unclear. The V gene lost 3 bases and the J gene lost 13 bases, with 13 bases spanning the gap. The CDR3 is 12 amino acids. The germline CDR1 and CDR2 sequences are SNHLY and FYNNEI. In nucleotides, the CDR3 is TGTGCCAGCAGTGAGGCCCAAGTGAAACAGTTCTTC. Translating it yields CASSEAQVKQFF.

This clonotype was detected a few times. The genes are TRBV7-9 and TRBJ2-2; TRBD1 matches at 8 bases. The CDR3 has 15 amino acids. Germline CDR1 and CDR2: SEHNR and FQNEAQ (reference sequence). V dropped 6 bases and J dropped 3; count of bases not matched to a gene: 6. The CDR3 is CASRQSGGDTGELFF. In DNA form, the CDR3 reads TGTGCCAGCAGACAGTCAGGGGGCGACACCGGGGAGCTGTTTTTT.

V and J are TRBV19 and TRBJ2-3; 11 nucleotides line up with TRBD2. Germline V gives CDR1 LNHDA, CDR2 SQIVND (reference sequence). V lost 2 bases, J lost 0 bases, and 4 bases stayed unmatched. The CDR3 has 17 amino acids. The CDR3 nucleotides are TGTGCCAGTAGTATAAGGACTAGCGGGCAGAGCACAGATACGCAGTATTTT. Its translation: CASSIRTSGQSTDTQYF.

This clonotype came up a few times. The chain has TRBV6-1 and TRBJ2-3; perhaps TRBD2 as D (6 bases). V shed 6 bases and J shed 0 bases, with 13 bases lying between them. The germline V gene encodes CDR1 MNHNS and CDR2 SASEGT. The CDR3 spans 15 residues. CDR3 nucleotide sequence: TGTGCCAGCAGCCGCGGAGGGGTGAGCACAGATACGCAGTATTTT. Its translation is CASSRGGVSTDTQYF.

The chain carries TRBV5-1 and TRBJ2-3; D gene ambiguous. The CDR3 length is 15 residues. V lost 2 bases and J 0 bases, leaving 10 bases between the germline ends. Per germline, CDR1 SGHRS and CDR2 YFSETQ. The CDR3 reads CASSFLGQSTDTQYF. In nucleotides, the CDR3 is TGCGCCAGCAGCTTTTTAGGGCAGAGCACAGATACGCAGTATTTT.

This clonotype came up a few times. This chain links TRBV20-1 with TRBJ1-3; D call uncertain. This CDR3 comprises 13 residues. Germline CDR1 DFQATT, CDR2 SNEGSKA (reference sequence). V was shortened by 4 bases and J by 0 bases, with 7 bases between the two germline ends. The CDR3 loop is CSANEVSGNTIYF. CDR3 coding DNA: TGCAGTGCTAATGAGGTCTCTGGAAACACCATATATTTT.

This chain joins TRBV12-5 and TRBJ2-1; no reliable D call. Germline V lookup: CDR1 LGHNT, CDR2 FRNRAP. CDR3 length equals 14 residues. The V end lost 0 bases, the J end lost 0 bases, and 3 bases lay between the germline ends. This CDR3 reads CASGLVSSYNEQFF. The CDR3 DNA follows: TGTGCTAGTGGTTTGGTCTCCTCCTACAATGAGCAGTTCTTC.

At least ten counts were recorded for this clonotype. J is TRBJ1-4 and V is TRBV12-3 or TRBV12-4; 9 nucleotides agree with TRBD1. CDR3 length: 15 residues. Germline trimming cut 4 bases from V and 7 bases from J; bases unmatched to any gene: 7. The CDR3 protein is CASSSRTGESEKLFF. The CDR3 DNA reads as TGTGCCAGCAGTTCAAGGACAGGGGAGAGTGAAAAACTGTTTTTT.

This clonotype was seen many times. Written as DNA, the CDR3 is TGTGCCAGCAGTGAATACACCGGGGAGCTGTTTTTT. As protein: CASSEYTGELFF. This chain uses TRBV25-1 with TRBJ2-2; D is unclear. Germline values: CDR1 MGHDK, CDR2 SYGVNS. V dropped 0 bases and J dropped 4 bases, with 0 bases sitting between them. This CDR3 region has 12 residues.

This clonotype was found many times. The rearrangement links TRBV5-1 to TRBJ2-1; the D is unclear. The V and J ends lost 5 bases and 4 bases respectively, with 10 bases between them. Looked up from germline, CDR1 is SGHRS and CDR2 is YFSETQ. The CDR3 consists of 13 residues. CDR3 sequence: CASSPNPYNEQFF. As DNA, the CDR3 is TGCGCCAGCAGTCCGAACCCTTACAATGAGCAGTTCTTC.

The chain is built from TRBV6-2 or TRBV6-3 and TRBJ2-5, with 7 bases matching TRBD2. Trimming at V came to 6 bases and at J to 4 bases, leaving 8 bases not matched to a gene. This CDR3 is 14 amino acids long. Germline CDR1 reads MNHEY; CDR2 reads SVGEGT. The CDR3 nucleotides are TGTGCCAGCAGCGTAGCGGGTCGAAGAGAGACCCAGTACTTC. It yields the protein CASSVAGRRETQYF.

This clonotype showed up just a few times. CDR3 sequence (DNA): TGTGCCAGCAGCCAGGGACAGGGGGCGGCCTACGAGCAGTACTTC. Its translation: CASSQGQGAAYEQYF. The rearrangement links TRBV3-1 to TRBJ2-7, with 12 nucleotides matching TRBD1. The CDR3 is 15 residues long. Looked up from germline, CDR1 is LGHDT and CDR2 is YNNKEL (reference sequence). Trimming took 3 bases from V and 2 from J; bases not matched to a gene: 2.

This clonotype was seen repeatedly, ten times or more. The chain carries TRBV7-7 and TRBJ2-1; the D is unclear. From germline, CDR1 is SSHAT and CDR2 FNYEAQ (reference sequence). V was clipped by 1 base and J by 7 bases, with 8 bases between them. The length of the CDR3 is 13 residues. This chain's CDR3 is CASSLGLRNEQFF. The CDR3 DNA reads TGTGCCAGCAGCTTAGGACTGAGGAATGAGCAGTTCTTC.

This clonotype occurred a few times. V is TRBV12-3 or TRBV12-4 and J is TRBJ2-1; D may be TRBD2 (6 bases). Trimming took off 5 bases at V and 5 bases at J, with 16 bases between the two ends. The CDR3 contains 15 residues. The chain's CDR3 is CASSPPGGTNNEQFF. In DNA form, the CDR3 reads TGTGCCAGCAGTCCCCCGGGCGGGACCAACAATGAGCAGTTCTTC.

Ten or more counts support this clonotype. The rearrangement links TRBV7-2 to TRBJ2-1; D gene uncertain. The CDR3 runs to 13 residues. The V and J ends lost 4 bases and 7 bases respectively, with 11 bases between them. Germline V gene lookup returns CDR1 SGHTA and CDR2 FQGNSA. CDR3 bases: TGTGCCAGCAGCTCCAACTTCCAGAATGAGCAGTTCTTC. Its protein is CASSSNFQNEQFF.

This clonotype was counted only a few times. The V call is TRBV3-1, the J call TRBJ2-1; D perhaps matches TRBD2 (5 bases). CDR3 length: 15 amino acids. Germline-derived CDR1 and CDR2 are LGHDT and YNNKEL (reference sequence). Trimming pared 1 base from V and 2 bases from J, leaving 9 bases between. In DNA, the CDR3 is TGTGCCAGCAGCCAAGCGGGGATAGCCTACAATGAGCAGTTCTTC. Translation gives CASSQAGIAYNEQFF.

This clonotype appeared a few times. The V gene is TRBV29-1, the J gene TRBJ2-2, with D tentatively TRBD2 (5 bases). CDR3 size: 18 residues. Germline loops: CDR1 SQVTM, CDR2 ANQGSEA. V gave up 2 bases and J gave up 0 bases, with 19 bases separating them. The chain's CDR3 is CSVERPWARTSNTGELFF. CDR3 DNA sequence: TGCAGCGTTGAAAGACCCTGGGCCCGGACTTCGAACACCGGGGAGCTGTTTTTT.

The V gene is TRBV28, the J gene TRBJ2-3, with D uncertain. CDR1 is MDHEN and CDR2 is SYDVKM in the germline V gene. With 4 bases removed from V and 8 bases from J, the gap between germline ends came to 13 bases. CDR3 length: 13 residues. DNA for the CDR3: TGTGCCAGCAGTTATCAATTTGCTTCTACGCAGTATTTT. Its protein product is CASSYQFASTQYF.

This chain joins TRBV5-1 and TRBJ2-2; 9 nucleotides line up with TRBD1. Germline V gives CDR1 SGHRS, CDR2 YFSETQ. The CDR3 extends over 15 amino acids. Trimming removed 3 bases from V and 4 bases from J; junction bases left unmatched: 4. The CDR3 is CASSSQGAGTGELFF. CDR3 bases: TGCGCCAGCAGCTCACAGGGGGCCGGCACCGGGGAGCTGTTTTTT. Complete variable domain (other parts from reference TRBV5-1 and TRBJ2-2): KAGVTQTPRYLIKTRGQQVTLSCSPISGHRSVSWYQQTPGQGLQFLFEYFSETQRNKGNFPGRFSGRQFSNSRSEMNVSTLELGDSALYLCASSSQGAGTGELFFGEGSRLTVL.

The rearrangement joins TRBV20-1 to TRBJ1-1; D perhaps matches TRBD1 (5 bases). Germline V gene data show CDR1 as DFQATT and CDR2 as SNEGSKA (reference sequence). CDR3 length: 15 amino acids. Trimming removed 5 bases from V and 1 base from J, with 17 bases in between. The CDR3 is CSAPKGQGTNTEAFF. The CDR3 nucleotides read TGCAGTGCTCCCAAAGGGCAGGGAACGAACACTGAAGCTTTCTTT.

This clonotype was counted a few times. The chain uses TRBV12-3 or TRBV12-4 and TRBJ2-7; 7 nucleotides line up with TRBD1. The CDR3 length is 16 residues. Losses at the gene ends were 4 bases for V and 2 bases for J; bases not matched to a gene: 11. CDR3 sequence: CASSSYPGQVPYEQYF. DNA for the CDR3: TGTGCCAGCAGTTCATACCCTGGACAGGTTCCCTACGAGCAGTACTTC.

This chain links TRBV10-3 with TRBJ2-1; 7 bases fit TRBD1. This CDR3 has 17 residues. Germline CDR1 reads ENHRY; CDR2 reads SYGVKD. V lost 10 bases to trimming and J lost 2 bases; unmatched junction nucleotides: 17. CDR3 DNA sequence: TGTGCCACCAACCCTGCCTCTAAGACAGGGCCCTACAATGAGCAGTTCTTC. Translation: CATNPASKTGPYNEQFF.

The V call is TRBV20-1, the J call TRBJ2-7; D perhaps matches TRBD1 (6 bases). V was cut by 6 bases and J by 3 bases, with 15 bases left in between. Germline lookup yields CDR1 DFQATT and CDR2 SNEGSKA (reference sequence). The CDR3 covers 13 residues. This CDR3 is CSASTGTNYEQYF. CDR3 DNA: TGCAGTGCCTCGACCGGGACAAACTACGAGCAGTACTTC.

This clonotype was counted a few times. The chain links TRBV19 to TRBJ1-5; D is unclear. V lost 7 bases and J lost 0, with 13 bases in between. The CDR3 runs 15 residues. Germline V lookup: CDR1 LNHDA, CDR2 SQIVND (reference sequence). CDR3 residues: CASKVAPYSNQPQHF. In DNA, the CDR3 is TGTGCCAGTAAGGTCGCTCCCTATAGCAATCAGCCCCAGCATTTT.

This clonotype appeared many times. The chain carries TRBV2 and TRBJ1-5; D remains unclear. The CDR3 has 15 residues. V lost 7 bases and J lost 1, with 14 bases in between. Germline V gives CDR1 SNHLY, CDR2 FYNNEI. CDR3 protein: CASKAHSGSNQPQHF. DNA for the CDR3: TGTGCCAGCAAGGCACACTCGGGGAGCAATCAGCCCCAGCATTTT.

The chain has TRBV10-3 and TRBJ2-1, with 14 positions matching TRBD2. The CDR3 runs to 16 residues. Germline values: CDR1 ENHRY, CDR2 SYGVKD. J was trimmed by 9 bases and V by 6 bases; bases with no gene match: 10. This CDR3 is CAIRDGTSGSRGEQFF. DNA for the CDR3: TGTGCCATCAGGGATGGGACTAGCGGGAGTCGCGGTGAGCAGTTCTTC.